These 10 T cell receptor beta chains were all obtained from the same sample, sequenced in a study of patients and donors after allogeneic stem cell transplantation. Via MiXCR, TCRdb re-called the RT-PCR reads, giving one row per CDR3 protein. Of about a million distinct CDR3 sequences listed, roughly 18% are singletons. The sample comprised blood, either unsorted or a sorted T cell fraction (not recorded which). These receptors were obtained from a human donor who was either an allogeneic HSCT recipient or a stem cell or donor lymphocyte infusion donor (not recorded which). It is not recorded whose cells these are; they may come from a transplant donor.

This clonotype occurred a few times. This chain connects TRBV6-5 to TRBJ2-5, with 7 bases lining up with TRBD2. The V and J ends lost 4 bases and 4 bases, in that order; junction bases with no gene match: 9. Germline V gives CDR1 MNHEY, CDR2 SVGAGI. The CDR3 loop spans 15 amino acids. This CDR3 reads CASSCPLTGGETQYF. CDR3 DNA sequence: TGTGCCAGCAGTTGCCCGCTGACGGGGGGAGAGACCCAGTACTTC.

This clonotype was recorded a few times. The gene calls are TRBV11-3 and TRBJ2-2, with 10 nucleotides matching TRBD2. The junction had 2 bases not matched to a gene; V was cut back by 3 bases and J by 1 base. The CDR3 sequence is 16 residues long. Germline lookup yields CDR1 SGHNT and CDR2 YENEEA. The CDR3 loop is CASSFGLAVNTGELFF. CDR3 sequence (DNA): TGTGCCAGCAGCTTTGGACTAGCGGTGAACACCGGGGAGCTGTTTTTT.

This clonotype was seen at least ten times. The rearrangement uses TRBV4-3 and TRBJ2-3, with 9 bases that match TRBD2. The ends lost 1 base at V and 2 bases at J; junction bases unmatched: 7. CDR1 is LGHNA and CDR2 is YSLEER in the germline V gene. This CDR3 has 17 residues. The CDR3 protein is CASSQAVAGELTDTQYF. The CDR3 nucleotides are TGCGCCAGCAGCCAAGCCGTAGCGGGGGAACTCACAGATACGCAGTATTTT.

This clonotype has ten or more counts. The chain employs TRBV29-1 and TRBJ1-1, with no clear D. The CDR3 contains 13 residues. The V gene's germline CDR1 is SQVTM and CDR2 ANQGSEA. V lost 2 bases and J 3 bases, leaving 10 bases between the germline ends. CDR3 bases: TGCAGCGTTGAAACGGGGAGGGACACTGAAGCTTTCTTT. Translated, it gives CSVETGRDTEAFF.

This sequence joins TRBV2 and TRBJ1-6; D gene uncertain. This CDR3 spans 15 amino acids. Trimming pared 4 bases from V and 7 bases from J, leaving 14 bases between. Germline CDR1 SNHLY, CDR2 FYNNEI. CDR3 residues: CASSGSGGGNSPLHF. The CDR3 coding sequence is TGTGCCAGCAGTGGCAGTGGAGGAGGGAATTCACCCCTCCACTTT.

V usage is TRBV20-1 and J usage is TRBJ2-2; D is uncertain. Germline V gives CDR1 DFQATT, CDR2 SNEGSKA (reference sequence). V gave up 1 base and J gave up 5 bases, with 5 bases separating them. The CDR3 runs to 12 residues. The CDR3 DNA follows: TGCAGTGCTAGAGTCTATACCGGGGAGCTGTTTTTT. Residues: CSARVYTGELFF.

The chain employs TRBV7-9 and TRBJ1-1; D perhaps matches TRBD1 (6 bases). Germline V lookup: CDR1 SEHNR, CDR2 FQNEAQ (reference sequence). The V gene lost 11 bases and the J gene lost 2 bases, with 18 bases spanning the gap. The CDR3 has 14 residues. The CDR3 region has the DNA TGTGCCGGGGGGACACCGCAGGGAAACACTGAAGCTTTCTTT. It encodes CAGGTPQGNTEAFF.

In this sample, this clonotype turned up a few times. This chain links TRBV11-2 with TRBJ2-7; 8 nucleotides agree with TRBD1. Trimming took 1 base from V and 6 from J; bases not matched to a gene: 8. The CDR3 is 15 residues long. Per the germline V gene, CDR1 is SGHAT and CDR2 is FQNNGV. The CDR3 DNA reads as TGTGCCAGCAGCTTAGCGACAGGGGAGGTAGTCGAGCAGTACTTC. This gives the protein CASSLATGEVVEQYF.

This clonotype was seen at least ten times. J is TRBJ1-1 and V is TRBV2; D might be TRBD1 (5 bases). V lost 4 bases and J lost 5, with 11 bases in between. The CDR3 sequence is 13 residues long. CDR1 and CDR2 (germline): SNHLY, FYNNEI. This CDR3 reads CASSVGARTEAFF. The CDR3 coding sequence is TGTGCCAGCAGTGTTGGGGCGCGTACTGAAGCTTTCTTT.

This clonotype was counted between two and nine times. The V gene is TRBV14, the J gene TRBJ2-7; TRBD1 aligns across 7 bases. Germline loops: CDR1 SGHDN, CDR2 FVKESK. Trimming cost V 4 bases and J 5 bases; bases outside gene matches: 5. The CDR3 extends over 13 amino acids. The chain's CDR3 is CASSLRQGNEQYF. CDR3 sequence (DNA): TGTGCCAGCAGCCTTCGACAGGGCAACGAGCAGTACTTC.